This T cell receptor (beta chain) was captured in a study of T cells after yellow fever vaccination. The CDR3 is 12 amino acids. V lost 2 bases and J lost 5, with 6 bases in between. Germline V gene data show CDR1 as SGHTA and CDR2 as FQGNSA. In the case of this clonotype: This may arise from a read error, as a much more abundant clone is one base away.

TCRdb fed the 5' RACE reads into MiXCR, producing one record per CDR3 protein. This table has roughly 250,000 distinct CDR3 sequences, 10% to 15% appearing once. The receptor was derived from a man under 40 who received the YFV17D yellow fever vaccine. The rearrangement uses TRBV7-2 and TRBJ2-5; D gene unclear. Sequencing used CD4+ T cells sorted from PBMCs, obtained 45 days after the yellow fever booster vaccination. The CDR3 loop is CASSLSEETQYF. CDR3 coding DNA: TGTGCCAGCAGCTTATCGGAGGAGACCCAGTACTTC.